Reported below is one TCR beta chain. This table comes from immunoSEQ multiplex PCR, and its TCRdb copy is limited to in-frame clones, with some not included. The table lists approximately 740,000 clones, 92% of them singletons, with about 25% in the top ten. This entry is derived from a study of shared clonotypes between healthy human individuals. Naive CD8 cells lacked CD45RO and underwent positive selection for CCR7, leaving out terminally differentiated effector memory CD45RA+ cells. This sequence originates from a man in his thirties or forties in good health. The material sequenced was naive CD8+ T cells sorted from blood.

The CDR3 DNA reads as TGTGCCAGCAGTGCTGTAGCGGGAGGGCCCCACGAGCAGTACTTC. Amino acids: CASSAVAGGPHEQYF. The chain is built from TRBV2 and TRBJ2-7, with 11 bases that match TRBD2. The V and J ends lost 4 bases and 5 bases, in that order; junction bases with no gene match: 7. The CDR3 consists of 15 residues. Per the germline V gene, CDR1 is SNHLY and CDR2 is FYNNEI.